This T cell receptor beta chain was recorded in a study of cytomegalovirus exposure and HLA in healthy donors (TCRdb year 2017). With regard to the full study: In an earlier analysis of under 600 of the donors, 276 Gb of sequence data and 100 million or so unique TCR beta sequences from approximately 180 million T cells were reported. An early release that covered several hundred HLA-typed donors contained approximately 320 gigabases of sequencing data and approximately 85 million unique TCR sequences. Of the approximately 400 genotyped donors, approximately 83% fell in the genetic ancestry cluster associated with self-reported Caucasian donors. The study aimed to test whether cataloging public T cell receptors could reveal signatures of past pathogen exposure. The study used immunosequencing to profile the T cell repertoires of 666 subjects and linked those repertoires to cytomegalovirus serostatus. A separate validation cohort of over a hundred different subjects was used in addition to the approximately 610-subject first cohort. High-throughput TCR immunosequencing, statistical association of individual TCRs with disease status, and machine learning were combined to predict cytomegalovirus infection status. A later analysis re-examined previously published TCR beta repertoires from 610 or so donors and added high-resolution HLA genotyping to investigate patterns of TCR occurrence. Rather than drawing on any new phenotypic data, the later analysis identified candidate immune exposures from TCR beta sequences and the way those sequences occurred across donors. In an earlier analysis of more than 550 of the donors, high-throughput TCR beta sequencing was used to judge whether each TCR beta V gene segment behaved as functional or pseudogenic. Donor age, sex, ethnicity and CMV serostatus were collected together with the repertoire data. A later genetic analysis took genome-wide SNP genotypes for about 55% of the 666 donors and used that subset as a discovery cohort. All discovery cohort repertoires had been generated using a single sequencing platform. HLA typing covered class I and class II loci at four-digit resolution. Typing coverage differed by locus: A, B, C, DRB1 and DQB1 were typed in roughly 629-640 donors, DQA1 in 522, DPA1 in 600 to 610, and DPB1 in roughly 450. Four to six DR-DQ haplotypes were handled as single units for association and clustering, since linkage in the cohort was strong. On average, about 200,000 unique TCR beta nucleotide sequences were sequenced per donor among a few hundred genotyped donors of the cohort, with about 17% of those sequences being non-productive. On the study overall, not on this receptor specifically: A total of 150 to 200 TCR beta chains were listed by the study as associated with cytomegalovirus. An earlier analysis of approximately 590 of the donors showed that most TCR beta V segments appeared in productive rearrangements either about 90% or about 30% of the time, which broadly matched IMGT annotations. While some public TCRs were present in many individuals, most TCR sequences turned up only very rarely across donors. A few of the identified cytomegalovirus-associated TCR beta chains were confirmed in vitro to be specific for cytomegalovirus antigens. Some IMGT-functional V segments, including TRBV6-2 and TRBV6-3, could not be told apart with the 87-base-pair reads, so those segments were excluded. When HLA alleles, especially DR and DQ, strongly co-occurred, TCR associations were difficult to assign to individual alleles. The classifier was reported to diagnose cytomegalovirus status with high specificity and sensitivity in both the original and validation cohorts. According to a later analysis, most CMV-associated TCR beta chains appeared to be HLA-restricted, and the HLA associations seemed to be driven largely by CMV exposure. Sequencing depth was assumed to be roughly uniform across donors in the presence/absence analyses, though that assumption may not hold. Because HLA typing was unavailable for some donors at each locus, only the typed subset was used in association tests. Several of the top co-occurrence clusters appeared to be linked to parvovirus B19, influenza, CMV and Epstein-Barr virus, according to a later analysis. At a false discovery rate of 0.05, a later analysis linked fewer than 20,000 TCR beta sequences to specific HLA alleles. This cohort had only TCR beta chains sequenced, and the lack of alpha or paired-chain data limited which features could be detected. A later analysis found that HLA-associated TCR beta chains were more clonally expanded and had lower generation probabilities than equally common non-associated chains. According to a later genetic analysis, donors in an Asian-associated ancestry cluster had fewer N-insertions in productive TCRs than the approximately 700-donor mean. Correlated functional status among segregating V segments might be attributable to linkage disequilibrium, but an unknown experimental factor could not be ruled out. In a later analysis, the rate of TCR association differed among HLA loci, with DRB1 alleles having the most associated TCRs and HLA-C alleles having the fewest. A further reported finding was that TCR beta sequences accurately predicted the HLA-A and HLA-B alleles for most subjects in the first cohort. A later genetic analysis associated a missense DCLRE1C variant with V-gene and J-gene trimming of TCR beta chains, and an independent cohort replicated the association. A group of highly shared sequence variants was considered likely to be a technical artifact of the sequencing pipeline. Because counts were too low, roughly 17 rarely observed V segments, including chromosome 9 orphons, were left out of the earlier analysis of some 600 of the donors. CMV serostatus was the only immune exposure information available for the cohort. It was suggested by the authors that the approach could potentially be generalized to other disease states and immunological phenotypes.

The CDR3 has 18 amino acids, counting the end cysteine and phenylalanine. Of the read, only the CDR3 DNA is kept; its 54 bases are in frame from base 1. V has 4 bases trimmed and J has 8 bases trimmed; junction bases matching no gene number 18. CDR1 and CDR2 were assigned from the germline V gene as MGHRA and YSYEKL. Library creation used the immunoSEQ multiplex PCR assay. For the multiplex PCR, a mixture combining 60 forward primers for TCR Vbeta segments and 13 reverse primers for TCR Jbeta segments was used. The CDR3 region of rearranged TCR beta genes was amplified from genomic DNA with a multiplex PCR assay. The amplified TCR beta libraries were sequenced on the Illumina HiSeq System as 87-base-pair reads. Per the source publication's procedure: Across the roughly 640 repertoires, a later analysis counted approximately 75 million unique TCR beta chains, roughly 11 million of which were shared by at least two donors. Raw reads were error-corrected and collapsed into unique sequences by a nearest-neighbor algorithm in which closely related sequences were merged to remove PCR and sequencing errors. Alignment of CDR3 sequences to IMGT reference sequences was used to assign V, D and J gene segments. Each retained sequence needed at least a six-nucleotide match to both a V gene segment and a J gene segment. Rearrangements were classified as productive when the CDR3 lacked stop codons and remained in frame with V and J, and all other rearrangements were classified as non-productive. CDR3 was defined by IMGT convention, running from the second conserved V-encoded cysteine to the conserved J-encoded phenylalanine. The earlier analysis of 587 of the donors excluded sequences that lacked an unambiguous match to a single V gene segment. In an earlier analysis of some 590 of the donors, V segments were called functional above 56.7% productive rearrangements and were called segregating when the between-donor standard deviation exceeded 5%. A statistical classification framework was built for diagnosing cytomegalovirus status from the catalog of TCR beta chain sequences. In a later analysis, TCR nucleotide sequences were compared against IMGT/GENE-DB human TR gene sequences so that V and J genes could be assigned. The TCRdist pipeline was used in a later analysis to assign CDR3 sequences and most-parsimonious VDJ recombination scenarios. A later analysis defined each TCR beta chain by its CDR3 amino acid sequence plus V-gene family, and excluded reads lacking a unique V-gene family. To address suspected cross-contamination and a sequencing artifact, a later analysis removed over 500 highly shared, low-generation-probability nucleotide sequences. A later analysis calculated a clonal expansion index for each public chain from normalized within-repertoire ranks of inferred template counts. In a later analysis, generation probabilities were computed using a VDJ recombination model fitted to out-of-frame rearrangements, and the results were checked against IGoR. In a later analysis, hypergeometric tests were used to score TCR-TCR, TCR-HLA and TCR-CMV co-occurrence, with a repertoire-size bias correction applied to TCR pairs. A later analysis estimated false discovery rates by permuting HLA or CMV assignments 20 times. In a later analysis, co-occurring TCRs were grouped using DBSCAN, with TCRdist sequence similarity added in when clustering inside HLA-allele-positive subsets. Repertoires with fewer than 30,000 or more than 120,000 public chains were left out of co-occurrence clustering, as were five repertoires with anomalous nucleotide sharing. Sourced from immuneACCESS, this table was stored by TCRdb with only in-frame sequences that have V and J called. A share of the clones is absent; for the studies checked, an unresolved V gene accounts for under half, and the remainder has no known explanation. V, J and clone size derive from that table, while D and trimming were established from the DNA sequence. Across this sample there are about 120,000 clones, with 80% to 85% seen only once. The top ten clones comprise over 0.9% of the sample.

The cohort was made up of around 720 healthy bone marrow donors. At the time of sampling, every cohort member was nominally healthy, though immune exposures that went unrecorded were likely present. CMV serostatus was recorded as positive for around 300 and negative for about half of the roughly 700 cohort members, whereas no CMV serostatus was recorded for the donor in question. Every donor gave a peripheral blood sample, and the peripheral blood mononuclear cells from that sample were used for TCR beta sequencing. Genomic DNA was extracted from the blood cell samples with the Qiagen DNeasy Blood Extraction Kit. As regards this clone: It lacks a known antigen. No base quality values were provided; no much bigger clone lies one nucleotide off.

Sequences were obtained from PBMCs. This TCR was sampled from a human donor in good health. In this chain, TRBV4-1 is recombined with TRBJ2-1; the central 9 bases match TRBD2. For the CDR3, the sequence is CASSPVPLGSGGYYEQFF. The DNA sequence reads TGCGCCAGCAGCCCGGTCCCCCTAGGCAGCGGGGGGTACTATGAGCAGTTCTTC.